Listed below are T cell receptor beta chains from one sample, sequenced in a study of tumor-infiltrating lymphocytes in primary liver carcinoma. TCRdb re-called the multiplex PCR reads with MiXCR, one entry per CDR3 protein. The sample lists about 180,000 distinct CDR3 sequences; approximately 60% were seen once. Material for sequencing was peripheral blood. Every receptor here comes from a man between 40 and 49 years old with primary liver carcinoma and hepatitis B virus infection. The CDR3 runs from the conserved cysteine through the conserved F or W. Each record gives: J gene, V gene, D gene, clone size, CDR3 protein, CDR3 DNA. D genes are given only for firm matches. Rows may omit the clone size; those that give it use once, few, many or a size class.

j_gene: TRBJ2-5; v_gene: TRBV6-5; d_gene: NA; abundance: NA; CDR3aa: CASSPDVDIEGTQYF; CDR3nt: TGTGCCAGCAGCCCGGACGTGGATATCGAGGGGACCCAGTACTTC
j_gene: TRBJ2-5; v_gene: TRBV2; d_gene: TRBD1; abundance: NA; CDR3aa: CASRGQGNQETQYF; CDR3nt: TGTGCCAGCAGAGGACAGGGGAACCAAGAGACCCAGTACTTC
j_gene: TRBJ1-5; v_gene: TRBV6-6; d_gene: NA; abundance: once; CDR3aa: CASSYSMGLQSGQPQHF; CDR3nt: TGTGCCAGCAGTTACTCGATGGGGTTACAATCGGGGCAGCCCCAGCATTTT
j_gene: TRBJ2-5; v_gene: TRBV11-2; d_gene: NA; abundance: once; CDR3aa: CASSASSRGETRYF; CDR3nt: TGCGCCAGCAGCGCATCCTCTAGGGGAGAAACCCGGTACTTC
j_gene: TRBJ1-1; v_gene: TRBV7-8; d_gene: NA; abundance: once; CDR3aa: CASRPGGGTEAFF; CDR3nt: TGTGCCAGCAGGCCGGGGGGTGGAACTGAAGCTTTCTTT
j_gene: TRBJ1-1; v_gene: TRBV7-8; d_gene: NA; abundance: NA; CDR3aa: CASTPAYVNTEAFF; CDR3nt: TGTGCCAGCACCCCCGCCTACGTGAACACTGAAGCTTTCTTT
j_gene: TRBJ1-5; v_gene: TRBV11-2; d_gene: NA; abundance: NA; CDR3aa: CASNPGSGGVSNQPQHF; CDR3nt: TGTGCCAGCAACCCCGGGTCAGGCGGGGTAAGCAATCAGCCCCAGCATTTT
j_gene: TRBJ2-2; v_gene: TRBV11-2; d_gene: TRBD2; abundance: NA; CDR3aa: CASTRVWLAGTDTGELFF; CDR3nt: TGTGCCAGCACCCGAGTGTGGCTAGCGGGAACGGACACCGGGGAGCTGTTTTTC
j_gene: TRBJ2-1; v_gene: TRBV29-1; d_gene: NA; abundance: NA; CDR3aa: CSVGSPSSTYNEQLF; CDR3nt: TGCAGCGTGGGGTCTCCTTCCAGCACCTACAATGAGCAGCTCTTC
j_gene: TRBJ2-5; v_gene: TRBV4-1; d_gene: NA; abundance: NA; CDR3aa: CASSQSLLETQYF; CDR3nt: TGCGCCAGCAGCCAAAGCCTCCTCGAGACCCAGTACTTC
j_gene: TRBJ2-1; v_gene: TRBV6-1; d_gene: NA; abundance: NA; CDR3aa: CSSSEVNGGYNEQFF; CDR3nt: TGTTCCAGCAGTGAAGTAAATGGGGGATACAATGAGCAGTTCTTC
j_gene: TRBJ2-7; v_gene: TRBV11-2; d_gene: TRBD2; abundance: NA; CDR3aa: CASSPTSGTSYKQYF; CDR3nt: TGTGCCAGCAGCCCAACTAGCGGGACCTCCTACAAGCAGTACTTC
j_gene: TRBJ2-3; v_gene: TRBV10-1; d_gene: NA; abundance: few; CDR3aa: CASRGGFGTDTQYF; CDR3nt: TGCGCCAGCAGAGGGGGATTTGGCACAGATACGCAGTATTTT
j_gene: TRBJ2-6; v_gene: TRBV4-2; d_gene: TRBD1; abundance: NA; CDR3aa: CASSQDSRRDRLRSGANVLTF; CDR3nt: TGTGCCAGCAGCCAAGACTCACGACGGGACAGGTTACGCTCTGGGGCCAACGTCCTGACTTTC
j_gene: TRBJ1-2; v_gene: TRBV29-1; d_gene: NA; abundance: many; CDR3aa: CSDREQGRASGYTF; CDR3nt: TGCAGCGACAGAGAACAGGGTCGCGCCTCTGGCTACACCTTC
j_gene: TRBJ2-5; v_gene: TRBV11-2; d_gene: NA; abundance: many; CDR3aa: CASSFSLQETQYF; CDR3nt: TGTGCCAGCAGCTTTAGCCTACAAGAGACCCAGTACTTC
j_gene: TRBJ2-3; v_gene: TRBV5-5; d_gene: NA; abundance: NA; CDR3aa: CASNPAISSTDTQYF; CDR3nt: TGTGCCAGCAACCCCGCTATCTCTAGCACAGATACGCAGTATTTT
j_gene: TRBJ2-3; v_gene: TRBV11-2; d_gene: TRBD2; abundance: NA; CDR3aa: CASSLSAGGSADTQYF; CDR3nt: TGTGCCAGCAGCTTGAGCGCGGGAGGGTCGGCAGATACGCAGTATTTT
j_gene: TRBJ2-5; v_gene: TRBV29-1; d_gene: TRBD2; abundance: NA; CDR3aa: CSVDGLAGDVETQYF; CDR3nt: TGCAGCGTTGATGGGCTAGCGGGAGATGTAGAGACCCAGTACTTC
j_gene: TRBJ2-3; v_gene: TRBV30; d_gene: NA; abundance: once; CDR3aa: CAWSPADTQYF; CDR3nt: TGTGCCTGGAGTCCCGCAGATACGCAGTATTTT
j_gene: TRBJ2-1; v_gene: TRBV12-3/TRBV12-4; d_gene: TRBD2; abundance: NA; CDR3aa: CASSWDSGTTGDF; CDR3nt: TGTGCCAGCAGTTGGGACTCCGGGACTACGGGTGATTTC
j_gene: TRBJ2-3; v_gene: TRBV5-1; d_gene: NA; abundance: NA; CDR3aa: CASSSEAGTDTQYF; CDR3nt: TGCGCCAGCAGCTCTGAAGCAGGGACAGATACGCAGTATTTT
j_gene: TRBJ2-5; v_gene: TRBV6-6; d_gene: TRBD2; abundance: few; CDR3aa: CASSYLAGVRFRETQYF; CDR3nt: TGTGCCAGCAGTTACCTAGCGGGAGTAAGGTTCCGAGAGACCCAGTACTTC
j_gene: TRBJ1-5; v_gene: TRBV7-9; d_gene: NA; abundance: few; CDR3aa: CASSFGSSGWGDQPQHF; CDR3nt: TGTGCCAGCAGCTTCGGCAGCTCCGGGTGGGGCGATCAGCCCCAGCATTTT
j_gene: TRBJ2-1; v_gene: TRBV11-3; d_gene: NA; abundance: NA; CDR3aa: CASSLHWGSEGDEQFF; CDR3nt: TGTGCCAGCAGCTTACATTGGGGGAGTGAAGGCGATGAGCAGTTCTTC
j_gene: TRBJ2-3; v_gene: TRBV30; d_gene: TRBD2; abundance: NA; CDR3aa: CAWRLPACGRIRYAVF; CDR3nt: TGTGCCTGGAGACTACCCGCTTGCGGGAGGATCCGATACGCAGTATTT
j_gene: TRBJ2-1; v_gene: TRBV5-1; d_gene: TRBD2; abundance: NA; CDR3aa: CASSLRTSGAVVDEQFF; CDR3nt: TGCGCCAGCAGCTTGCGCACTAGCGGGGCCGTAGTTGATGAGCAGTTCTTC
j_gene: TRBJ2-3; v_gene: TRBV12-3/TRBV12-4; d_gene: TRBD2; abundance: few; CDR3aa: CASSPGLGTDTQYF; CDR3nt: TGTGCCAGCAGTCCTGGACTAGGTACAGATACGCAGTATTTT
j_gene: TRBJ2-7; v_gene: TRBV28; d_gene: NA; abundance: NA; CDR3aa: CASALGGRREQYF; CDR3nt: TGTGCCAGCGCTCTTGGGGGACGGAGGGAGCAGTACTTC
j_gene: TRBJ2-5; v_gene: TRBV6-1; d_gene: NA; abundance: NA; CDR3aa: CASSVVQETQYF; CDR3nt: TGTGCCAGCAGTGTTGTTCAAGAGACCCAGTACTTC
j_gene: TRBJ1-3; v_gene: TRBV5-8; d_gene: NA; abundance: NA; CDR3aa: CASSLGRNTIYF; CDR3nt: TGTGCCAGCAGCTTGGGGCGAAACACCATATATTTT
j_gene: TRBJ2-1; v_gene: TRBV6-1; d_gene: TRBD2; abundance: NA; CDR3aa: CASKSSGSFNEQFF; CDR3nt: TGTGCCAGCAAGAGTAGCGGGAGCTTTAATGAGCAGTTCTTC
j_gene: TRBJ2-7; v_gene: TRBV6-1; d_gene: TRBD2; abundance: once; CDR3aa: CVSSDWYSGNSEQYF; CDR3nt: TGTGTCAGCAGTGATTGGTACAGCGGGAACAGCGAGCAGTACTTC
j_gene: TRBJ2-7; v_gene: TRBV10-2; d_gene: TRBD2; abundance: NA; CDR3aa: CATWRDSGRSYEQYF; CDR3nt: TGCGCCACCTGGAGGGATAGCGGGAGGTCCTACGAGCAGTACTTC
j_gene: TRBJ1-4; v_gene: TRBV7-9; d_gene: NA; abundance: once; CDR3aa: CASSSIGDANEKLFF; CDR3nt: TGTGCCAGCAGCTCTATAGGGGACGCTAATGAAAAACTGTTTTTT
j_gene: TRBJ2-7; v_gene: TRBV6-5; d_gene: NA; abundance: few; CDR3aa: CASSGYGRYEQYF; CDR3nt: TGTGCCAGCAGTGGCTACGGGCGGTACGAGCAGTACTTC
j_gene: TRBJ2-7; v_gene: TRBV12-3/TRBV12-4; d_gene: TRBD1; abundance: NA; CDR3aa: CTSSTGQDGEQYF; CDR3nt: TGTACCAGCAGCACAGGACAGGACGGGGAGCAGTACTTC
j_gene: TRBJ2-7; v_gene: TRBV6-4; d_gene: NA; abundance: NA; CDR3aa: CASNLEFDRDYEQYF; CDR3nt: TGTGCCAGCAATCTCGAGTTCGACCGGGACTACGAGCAGTACTTC
j_gene: TRBJ2-7; v_gene: TRBV6-6; d_gene: NA; abundance: NA; CDR3aa: CASSYRAPTGTYEQYF; CDR3nt: TGTGCCAGCAGTTACCGAGCCCCGACGGGAACCTACGAGCAGTACTTC
j_gene: TRBJ2-3; v_gene: TRBV29-1; d_gene: NA; abundance: many; CDR3aa: CSVGIAGADTQYF; CDR3nt: TGCAGCGTTGGAATAGCAGGAGCAGATACGCAGTATTTT
j_gene: TRBJ1-2; v_gene: TRBV12-3/TRBV12-4; d_gene: TRBD1; abundance: NA; CDR3aa: CASSRTGNYGYTF; CDR3nt: TGTGCCAGCAGTCGGACAGGCAACTATGGCTACACCTTC
j_gene: TRBJ2-5; v_gene: TRBV11-1; d_gene: NA; abundance: NA; CDR3aa: CDRSFAGETQYF; CDR3nt: TGTGACAGAAGCTTCGCGGGGGAGACCCAGTACTTC
j_gene: TRBJ2-2; v_gene: TRBV6-5; d_gene: NA; abundance: NA; CDR3aa: CASSYGQLVNTGEMFF; CDR3nt: TGTGCCAGCAGTTACGGACAGCTGGTGAACACCGGGGAGATGTTTTTT
j_gene: TRBJ1-3; v_gene: TRBV11-2; d_gene: NA; abundance: many; CDR3aa: CASSLAGAENTIYF; CDR3nt: TGTGCCAGCAGCTTAGCGGGGGCCGAAAACACCATATATTTT
j_gene: TRBJ2-7; v_gene: TRBV6-5; d_gene: NA; abundance: once; CDR3aa: CASSYSFVGNNERYF; CDR3nt: TGTGCCAGCAGTTACTCGTTCGTGGGAAACAACGAGCGGTACTTC
j_gene: TRBJ2-6; v_gene: TRBV6-5; d_gene: TRBD1; abundance: few; CDR3aa: CASSSPLDRVPTGANVLTF; CDR3nt: TGTGCCAGCAGTTCCCCCCTGGACAGGGTTCCGACCGGGGCCAACGTCCTGACTTTC
j_gene: TRBJ2-7; v_gene: TRBV12-3/TRBV12-4; d_gene: NA; abundance: once; CDR3aa: CDNSSGYEQYF; CDR3nt: TGTGACAACAGTTCCGGCTACGAGCAGTACTTC
j_gene: TRBJ1-1; v_gene: TRBV10-3; d_gene: NA; abundance: NA; CDR3aa: CAISDGLTGGGTEAFF; CDR3nt: TGTGCCATCAGTGACGGCCTCACTGGTGGGGGCACTGAAGCTTTCTTT
j_gene: TRBJ1-6; v_gene: TRBV7-9; d_gene: NA; abundance: NA; CDR3aa: CASSSEWGNSLLHF; CDR3nt: TGTGCCAGCAGCTCAGAGTGGGGGAATTCACTCCTCCACTTT
j_gene: TRBJ1-1; v_gene: TRBV4-2; d_gene: NA; abundance: many; CDR3aa: CASSQEGTVFEAFF; CDR3nt: TGTGCCAGCAGCCAAGAAGGGACGGTCTTTGAAGCTTTCTTT
j_gene: TRBJ1-1; v_gene: TRBV6-2/TRBV6-3; d_gene: NA; abundance: NA; CDR3aa: CASSPDSHTEAFF; CDR3nt: TGTGCCAGCAGCCCCGACAGCCACACTGAAGCTTTCTTT